This note documents a single TCR beta chain sequence. Its specificity is unknown. The record originates from a study of cytomegalovirus exposure and HLA in healthy donors. As for the study in general: The same platform was used for the 110 or so validation repertoires as for the 650 to 800 first-cohort repertoires, as reported in a later analysis.

The CDR3 extends over 15 amino acids. CDR1 and CDR2 (germline): SNHLY, FYNNEI. V shed 5 bases and J shed 0 bases, with 11 bases lying between them. Whole-study results and caveats: Reports described diagnosis of cytomegalovirus status by the classifier as highly specific and sensitive. In the 130 or so validation repertoires, a later analysis found that first-cohort TCR clusters tended to co-occur.

Only in-frame clones appear in the TCRdb table, and some are missing; sequencing was by immunoSEQ multiplex PCR. The sample contains tens of thousands of clones, 90% to 95% of which appear only once. The chain employs TRBV2 and TRBJ1-3; D perhaps matches TRBD1 (6 bases). The sequenced material came from PBMCs. The sequence derives from a young man in good health and CMV-seronegative. Here the CDR3 reads CASSPQGSSGNTIYF. The CDR3 bases are TGTGCCAGCAGTCCACAGGGCAGCTCTGGAAACACCATATATTTT. The full variable domain, its missing parts supplied by reference TRBV2 and TRBJ1-3, is EPEVTQTPSHQVTQMGQEVILRCVPISNHLYFYWYRQILGQKVEFLVSFYNNEISEKSEIFDDQFSVERPDGSNFTLKIRSTKLEDSAMYFCASSPQGSSGNTIYFGEGSWLTVV.